This record concerns one TCR beta chain sequence. What it binds is unknown. Clones were sequenced by immunoSEQ multiplex PCR, and TCRdb holds only the in-frame ones, with some missing. The table shows around 2.1 million clones, with about 93% occurring only once. Terminally differentiated effector memory CD45RA+ cells were excluded from the naive CD8 cells, which were CD45RO-negative and positively selected for CCR7. This record belongs to a study of shared clonotypes between healthy human individuals. Overall study findings and caveats: Deeper or shallower sequencing was expected to change how clonotypes are shared among donors. The sampled material consisted only of blood, and tissue repertoires are likely to differ.

This TCR derives from a man between 18 and 35 years old in good health. Some clones in this sample may be carry-over from other donors' samples. The sequenced sample was naive CD8+ T cells from PBMCs.

The CDR3 loop reads CASSSYGGYTDTQYF. CDR3 nucleotide sequence: TGTGCCAGCTCATCCTACGGCGGATACACAGATACGCAGTATTTT. The rearrangement uses TRBV14 and TRBJ2-3; D is unclear. This CDR3 has 15 amino acids. V shed 8 bases and J shed 2 bases, with 17 bases lying between them. Germline assignment: CDR1 SGHDN and CDR2 FVKESK.